This TCR beta chain was captured by sequencing in a study of technical replicates of blood from a few donors. This CDR3 is built from 15 residues. V gave up 0 bases and J gave up 5 bases, with 13 bases separating them. Germline V CDR1 and CDR2: LNHDA, SQIVND (reference sequence). TCRdb's table, derived via immunoSEQ multiplex PCR, lists solely in-frame clones and lacks some. This sample has more than 65,000 clones, with over 85% found just once. This clone appeared once. The receptor's source is a human donor in good health. Source material: T cells isolated from PBMCs. V is TRBV19 and J is TRBJ1-1, with TRBD1 as a possible D gene (5 bases). DNA for the CDR3: TGTGCCAGTAGTATAGATCGATCGGGGGATACTGAAGCTTTCTTT. Its protein is CASSIDRSGDTEAFF.